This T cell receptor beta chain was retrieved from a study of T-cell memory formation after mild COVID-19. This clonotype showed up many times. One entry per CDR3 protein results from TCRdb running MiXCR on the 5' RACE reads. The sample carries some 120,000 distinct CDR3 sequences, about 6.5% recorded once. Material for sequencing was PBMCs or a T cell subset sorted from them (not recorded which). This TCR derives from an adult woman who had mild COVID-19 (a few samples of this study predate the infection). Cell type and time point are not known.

DNA for the CDR3: TGTGCCAGCTCACCCCCGAAATCCGAGCAGTACTTC. Translated, it gives CASSPPKSEQYF. The chain recombines TRBV18 with TRBJ2-7; no clear D gene. The CDR3 is 12 amino acids. The germline V gene has CDR1 KGHSH and CDR2 LQKENI. V shed 3 bases and J shed 6 bases, with 9 bases lying between them.